The sequence of this T cell receptor (beta chain) was determined in a study of OX40 agonist ivuxolimab in advanced cancers. Study-wide context: Ivuxolimab was a fully human IgG2 agonistic monoclonal antibody targeting the costimulatory receptor OX40 (CD134). Intravenous ivuxolimab was administered to patients every 2 weeks at six dose levels: 0.01, 0.1, 0.3, 1.5, 3 and 10 mg/kg. Of the 50 to 55 patients in dose escalation, about 20 had hepatocellular carcinoma, some 15 had melanoma, 9 had renal cell carcinoma and 9 had head and neck cancer. In the dose-escalation cohort, 65% to 85% of patients were male, and the mean age was around 60 years with a range of roughly 23 to 79. Patients were allowed to have had prior anti-PD-1, anti-PD-L1 or anti-CTLA-4 therapy, and roughly two fifths of the dose-escalation patients had been treated with checkpoint inhibitors. Three dose-escalation patients achieved partial responses, one with hepatocellular carcinoma and two with cutaneous melanoma. Peripheral TCRbeta sequencing aimed to test whether ivuxolimab altered TCR sequence diversity and caused clonal T-cell expansion. The monotherapy dose-escalation portion (N of about 57 patients) of the phase I ivuxolimab trial is reported in the paper. Overall study results and their limits: Low levels of normalized T-cell clonal expansion were also shown by some nonresponding patients. The antigen specificity of the clonally expanded peripheral T cells was not determined. After ivuxolimab, expanded clones were on average more numerous among CD8+ T cells than among CD4+ T cells. Clonal expansion of both CD4+ and CD8+ blood T cells was observed from baseline to week 6 at doses 0.1 to 3.0 mg/kg. Partial responders in the 0.1-3.0 mg/kg groups had among the lowest normalized peripheral clonal expansion, especially among CD8+ T cells.

The table lists this clone with a count of one. Its antigen remains undetermined. Qualities for individual bases were not recorded, and no much larger clone is one base off. Patients with a history of autoimmune disease or receiving systemic immunosuppression were excluded from the trial. Peripheral blood for TCR sequencing was drawn from every dose cohort at baseline, at cycle 4 day 1 and at cycle 7 day 1. Samples came from an open-label, multicenter, first-in-human phase I dose-escalation trial of ivuxolimab. The trial enrolled adults with locally advanced or metastatic head and neck squamous cell, hepatocellular, melanoma or renal cell carcinoma. Before TCR sequencing, CD4+ T cells and CD8+ T cells from peripheral blood were sorted into separate populations. CDR1 and CDR2 are drawn from the germline V gene (reference sequence): LNHDA, SQIVND. The CDR3, cysteine through phenylalanine, is 13 amino acids long. Only the CDR3 portion is preserved as DNA: 39 bases, with reading frame beginning at the first base. V loses 7 bases, J loses 4 bases, and the germline ends lie 13 bases apart.

To sequence the TCRbeta CDR3 region, genomic DNA was isolated from the sorted cells. The immunoSEQ Assay was used to sequence the TCRbeta CDR3 regions. Imported from immuneACCESS, the table was reduced by TCRdb to in-frame sequences with V and J called. These copies leave out some clones; in studies compared against another copy, an unresolved V gene accounts for under half, and the cause of the remainder is not known. This sample lists 20,000 to 25,000 clones; about 87% were detected once. Around 25% of the sample goes to the ten largest clones. The source was CD4+ or CD8+ T cells sorted from blood, collected in a trial of the OX40 agonist ivuxolimab. The sequence joins TRBV19 to TRBJ1-2, and the D gene may be TRBD1, 5 bases matching. This receptor was taken from an adult with an advanced solid tumor such as melanoma, head and neck, liver or kidney cancer. DNA sequence: TGTGCCAGTAATCCCAGGGCAGGCTATGGCTACACCTTC. Translated, this is CASNPRAGYGYTF.